A selection of T cell receptor beta chains follows, all from one sample in a study of beta chain features in type 1 diabetes. Using immunoSEQ multiplex PCR, the repertoire was profiled, and TCRdb retains in-frame clones only, with some absent. The table lists some 150,000 clones, about 13% of them singletons. The sequenced sample consisted of central memory CD4+ T cells from blood. Receptor source: a man younger than 35 with type 1 diabetes. Each CDR3 is given with its conserved first and last residue. The D gene is left open where the match is weak. Clone size, where shown, is once, few, many, or a class for clones that have expanded.

NA,few,TRBV14,17,TRBJ2-5,CASSQPPPREFQETQYF,TGTGCCAGCAGCCAACCTCCCCCCAGGGAATTTCAAGAGACCCAGTACTTC
NA,few,TRBV29-1,14,TRBJ2-5,CSVEVGGAKATQYF,TGCAGCGTGGAAGTAGGCGGCGCGAAGGCGACCCAGTACTTC
TRBD1,NA,TRBV11-2,16,TRBJ2-1,CASSLAIRGSYNEQFF,TGTGCCAGCAGCTTAGCAATCAGGGGGTCCTACAATGAGCAGTTCTTC
NA,NA,TRBV6-5,12,TRBJ1-1,CASSQGGVRGFF,TGTGCCAGCAGTCAGGGCGGGGTTAGAGGTTTCTTT
NA,NA,TRBV6-6,12,TRBJ2-7,CASSSTNQEQYF,TGTGCCAGCAGTTCGACCAACCAGGAGCAGTACTTC
TRBD2,NA,TRBV13,16,TRBJ2-3,CASSLGTSGFGDTQYF,TGTGCCAGCAGCCTCGGGACTAGCGGGTTCGGGGATACGCAGTATTTT
NA,NA,TRBV5-1,13,TRBJ1-2,CASSLDRVESYTF,TGCGCCAGCAGCTTGGACAGGGTAGAGAGTTACACCTTC
NA,many,TRBV7-2,13,TRBJ1-2,CASSLTGPRGYTF,TGTGCCAGCAGCTTGACAGGTCCGCGTGGCTACACCTTC
TRBD1,many,TRBV29-1,11,TRBJ2-7,CSATGAYEQYF,TGCAGCGCCACAGGGGCCTACGAGCAGTACTTC
NA,NA,TRBV19,15,TRBJ2-3,CASSIKGARADTQYF,TGTGCCAGTAGTATAAAAGGGGCTCGGGCAGATACGCAGTATTTT